These 13 T cell receptor beta chains came from one sample sequenced in a study of T cell repertoires and Cas9 in healthy adults. Data came from immunoSEQ multiplex PCR; TCRdb stores just in-frame clones and leaves some out. The sample holds tens of thousands of clones, about 89% seen once. Sequencing input: CD4+ effector T cells (CD127+, CD25-, CD137-, CD154-) from PBMCs; culture status not recorded. These receptors were taken from a human donor in good health.

The V gene is TRBV6-1, the J gene TRBJ1-1; 8 positions agree with TRBD1. Germline V gives CDR1 MNHNS, CDR2 SASEGT. J was trimmed by 1 base and V by 7 bases; bases with no gene match: 5. CDR3 length: 14 residues. The CDR3 sequence: CASTLGQANTEAFF. CDR3 in DNA: TGTGCCAGCACTTTGGGACAGGCGAACACTGAAGCTTTCTTT.

Comment on this clone: Other DNA sequences from this sample encode an identical CDR3 as well. The rearrangement joins TRBV5-1 to TRBJ2-7, with 7 bases matching TRBD1. This CDR3 spans 14 amino acids. Germline V gene lookup returns CDR1 SGHRS and CDR2 YFSETQ. With 2 bases clipped from V and 2 bases from J, the junction kept 4 bases outside the gene matches. In DNA, the CDR3 is TGCGCCAGCAGCTTAGGACAGGCCACCTACGAGCAGTACTTC. Translated: CASSLGQATYEQYF. Full variable domain (outside the CDR3, taken from reference TRBV5-1 and TRBJ2-7): KAGVTQTPRYLIKTRGQQVTLSCSPISGHRSVSWYQQTPGQGLQFLFEYFSETQRNKGNFPGRFSGRQFSNSRSEMNVSTLELGDSALYLCASSLGQATYEQYFGPGTRLTVT.

The genes are TRBV19 and TRBJ2-7; 8 bases are a match to TRBD2. CDR1 is LNHDA, CDR2 SQIVND, per germline (reference sequence). The CDR3 has 15 residues. The V segment lost 6 bases and the J segment 0 bases; nucleotides outside the gene matches: 7. The CDR3 coding sequence is TGTGCCAGTAGCGTTAGCGGGAAGGCCTCCTACGAGCAGTACTTC. Translation gives CASSVSGKASYEQYF.

This sequence joins TRBV9 and TRBJ1-2; D remains ambiguous. V lost 2 bases and J 10 bases, leaving 21 bases between the germline ends. The CDR3 consists of 15 residues. Germline values: CDR1 SGDLS, CDR2 YYNGEE. The CDR3 nucleotides are TGTGCCAGCAGCGTCCAAGCCGGGTCACAGAGTGACTACACCTTC. It codes for CASSVQAGSQSDYTF.

This clone was detected only once. This chain links TRBV29-1 with TRBJ1-1; perhaps TRBD1 as D (6 bases). The germline V gene has CDR1 SQVTM and CDR2 ANQGSEA. This CDR3 is built from 14 residues. Trimming shortened V by 7 bases and J by 3 bases, and 18 bases separated the two germline ends. CDR3 DNA: TGCAGCGGGGGGGGGCGGGTCGGTGACACTGAAGCTTTCTTT. Its protein product is CSGGGRVGDTEAFF.

The chain employs TRBV28 and TRBJ1-4; perhaps TRBD1 as D (6 bases). Trimming left V 4 bases short and J 2 bases short, with 11 bases between. This CDR3 spans 15 amino acids. Per the germline V gene, CDR1 is MDHEN and CDR2 is SYDVKM. The CDR3 reads CASSSGGPTNEKLFF. CDR3 in DNA: TGTGCCAGCAGTTCTGGGGGGCCCACTAATGAAAAACTGTTTTTT.

The gene calls are TRBV5-4 and TRBJ2-7, with D unresolved. Germline V lookup: CDR1 SGHNT, CDR2 YYREEE (reference sequence). Trimming stripped 4 bases from V and 6 bases from J, with 11 bases between. The CDR3 runs 12 residues. CDR3 sequence: CASSRTNREQYF. CDR3 nucleotides: TGTGCCAGCAGCCGGACCAACCGCGAGCAGTACTTC.

The chain employs TRBV7-9 and TRBJ1-2, with D uncertain. The V gene lost 6 bases and the J gene lost 4 bases, with 9 bases spanning the gap. Germline loops: CDR1 SEHNR, CDR2 FQNEAQ (reference sequence). This CDR3 region has 12 residues. The CDR3: CASSPGPYGYTF. CDR3 nucleotides: TGTGCCAGCAGTCCAGGACCCTATGGCTACACCTTC.

This rearrangement joins TRBV30 to TRBJ1-3; TRBD1 is a possible D gene (6 bases). This CDR3 has 13 residues. Germline V gene sequence: CDR1 GTSNPN, CDR2 SVGIG (reference sequence). Trimming shortened V by 6 bases and J by 4 bases, and 13 bases separated the two germline ends. In nucleotides, the CDR3 is TGTGCCTGTCCAGTACAGGGAGGAAACACCATATATTTT. Its translation: CACPVQGGNTIYF.

The CDR3 DNA follows: TGTGCCAGCAGTTTCGGCCGCAACATGAACACTGAAGCTTTCTTT. It translates to CASSFGRNMNTEAFF. The V call is TRBV27, the J call TRBJ1-1, with D hard to call. Trimming pared 3 bases from V and 0 bases from J, leaving 11 bases between. This CDR3 contains 15 residues. Germline V gene sequence: CDR1 MNHEY, CDR2 SMNVEV (reference sequence).

The V call is TRBV6-6, the J call TRBJ1-2, with D maybe TRBD1 (5 bases). This CDR3 has 13 residues. V lost 7 bases, J lost 3 bases, and 12 bases lay in between. From germline, CDR1 is MNHNY and CDR2 SVGAGI (reference sequence). The DNA of the CDR3 is TGTGCCAGCACCCCCCCGGGGCACTATGGCTACACCTTC. It encodes CASTPPGHYGYTF.

The chain employs TRBV15 and TRBJ2-3; TRBD1 agrees at 9 bases. Germline V gene data show CDR1 as LNHNV and CDR2 as YYDKDF (reference sequence). The CDR3 has 14 amino acids. Losses at the gene ends were 5 bases for V and 4 bases for J; bases not matched to a gene: 4. The CDR3 loop reads CATSSRTGADTQYF. The CDR3 DNA is TGTGCCACCAGCTCACGGACAGGGGCAGATACGCAGTATTTT.

This chain's CDR3 is CASRLRQGNTEAFF. The CDR3 DNA reads as TGTGCCAGCAGATTGAGACAGGGGAACACTGAAGCTTTCTTT. The chain carries TRBV6-6 and TRBJ1-1, with 7 bases fitting TRBD1. The CDR3 length is 14 residues. CDR1 and CDR2 (germline): MNHNY, SVGAGI (reference sequence). V shed 6 bases and J 1 base; nucleotides not matched to a gene: 5.